Listed below are T cell receptor beta chains from one sample, sequenced in a study of coeliac disease. The data were produced by immunoSEQ multiplex PCR, yet TCRdb's version contains in-frame clones alone and is incomplete. The table lists 4,000 to 5,000 clones, about 70% of them singletons, with roughly 6.3% in the top ten. Material for sequencing was lymphocytes from the gut lamina propria. The receptors here all came from a young man with celiac disease on a gluten-free diet. CDR3s include the opening cysteine and the closing phenylalanine or tryptophan. Clone size, where shown, is once, few, many, or a class for clones that have expanded.

V	size	length	CDR3
TRBV9	-	15	CASSRRTGEMDEQFF
TRBV28	few	13	CASTEQGTYEQYF
TRBV28	-	14	CASNLGFRGEKLFF
TRBV20-1	-	11	CSAPLAGRKFF
TRBV28	-	15	CASRKDRGRSYEQYF
TRBV4-3	once	15	CASSHWTGGEPEAFF
TRBV19	-	21	CASSPFGSRTGFLRDGYGYTF
TRBV19	-	15	CASSTGTGVLTEAFF
TRBV6-5	-	15	CASSALASPTDTQYF
TRBV19	-	13	CASSHGTAYGYTF
TRBV30	-	16	CAWSEKRRNSGNTIYF
TRBV11-2	-	14	CASSPGPSGYEQYF
TRBV9	-	13	CASSVGAADTQYF
TRBV28	-	15	CASSFEQGTTGELFF
TRBV7-2	few	15	CASSLDWTVNQPQHF
TRBV5-1	once	16	CASSLRGAGLNTEAFF
TRBV15	-	14	CATSRGGDGYEQYF
TRBV30	-	16	CAWSAGRTGVRETQYF
TRBV6-5	few	16	CASSYGAQGRDTEAFF
TRBV5-1	-	16	CASSLALAENTGELFF
TRBV7-2	-	15	CASSLARGLNTEAFF
TRBV28	-	15	CASSLQSSYNSPLHF
TRBV11-1	-	16	CASSLGTSGGQETQYF
TRBV30	-	11	CAWSQGGEQYF
TRBV18	-	13	CASSNNRDTEAFF
TRBV27	-	14	CASSRQVSTDTQYF
TRBV6-1	-	13	CASSPTGRETQYF
TRBV5-4	-	12	CASSSAADTQYF
TRBV27	-	14	CASSRQTSTDTQYF
TRBV6-1	-	15	CASSELSYSNQPQHF
TRBV5-1	-	13	CASLQGAGTEAFF
TRBV11-1	-	14	CASSFGRGGTEAFF
TRBV7-7	-	18	CASSLNPGTGVPTDTQYF